In its sample, the clone carrying this T cell receptor beta chain was seen many times. Each cDNA molecule in the library carried unique molecular identifiers. Authors' processing steps: Sampled TCR counts reached a median of roughly 100,000 per sample, with values ranging from roughly 20,000 to 750,000. MiXCR, run by TCRdb on the RACE reads, gives a single entry per CDR3 protein. The V and J calls, along with clone size, are taken from TCRdb and not from the paper's own processing. Here the sample spans a few hundred thousand distinct CDR3 sequences, around 6% being singletons. The data stem from a study of human T cells and chemical hapten exposure. Study summary: How much TCR each sample yielded varied, mostly because pooled library volumes differed slightly.

Stated time point: patch test 2, 6 weeks after DPC sensitization. The treatment denotes: therapeutic diphenylcyclopropenone sensitization with weekly scalp DPC. Alopecia patients between 18 and 70 years old and suitable for DPC were used as donors. The CDR3 is made up of 18 amino acids. Germline loops: CDR1 SGHVS, CDR2 FQNEAQ. The ends lost 4 bases at V and 6 bases at J; junction bases unmatched: 15. This specimen consisted of whole blood, obtained in connection with sensitization to the hapten diphenylcyclopropenone (DPC). The source is a woman between 18 and 29 years old with alopecia areata. Some clones in this sample may be carry-over from other donors' samples. The chain uses TRBV7-8 and TRBJ1-2; TRBD1 matches 12 bases. CDR3 coding DNA: TGTGCCAGCAGCTCCTGGAACTTTACCGGGACAGGGGGCAATGGCTACACCTTC. Its translation: CASSSWNFTGTGGNGYTF.